This T cell receptor (beta chain) was captured in a study of cytomegalovirus exposure and HLA in healthy donors. Study-wide context: There were approximately 85 million unique TCRs (from HLA-typed donors) in an early data release. Study-wide results and limits: Earlier analysis looked at TCR beta V segments, and most were productive about 87% or about 30% of the time.

13 Jbeta primers and 60 Vbeta primers were used for the PCR. Clones were sequenced by immunoSEQ multiplex PCR, and TCRdb holds only the in-frame ones, with some missing. The sample holds over 110,000 clones, 80% seen once. About this clone itself: Its target is not known.

The trim removed 0 bases at V and 2 bases at J, leaving 4 bases unmatched. The CDR3 sequence is 16 residues long. Germline-derived CDR1 and CDR2 are SGHRS and YFSETQ. This sequence originates from a male donor in good health and CMV-seropositive. The sample comprised PBMCs. V gene TRBV5-1 combines with J gene TRBJ2-3; TRBD2 agrees at 9 bases. The CDR3 nucleotides read TGCGCCAGCAGCTTGGGACTAGCGGCGGACACAGATACGCAGTATTTT. The encoded protein is CASSLGLAADTDTQYF.